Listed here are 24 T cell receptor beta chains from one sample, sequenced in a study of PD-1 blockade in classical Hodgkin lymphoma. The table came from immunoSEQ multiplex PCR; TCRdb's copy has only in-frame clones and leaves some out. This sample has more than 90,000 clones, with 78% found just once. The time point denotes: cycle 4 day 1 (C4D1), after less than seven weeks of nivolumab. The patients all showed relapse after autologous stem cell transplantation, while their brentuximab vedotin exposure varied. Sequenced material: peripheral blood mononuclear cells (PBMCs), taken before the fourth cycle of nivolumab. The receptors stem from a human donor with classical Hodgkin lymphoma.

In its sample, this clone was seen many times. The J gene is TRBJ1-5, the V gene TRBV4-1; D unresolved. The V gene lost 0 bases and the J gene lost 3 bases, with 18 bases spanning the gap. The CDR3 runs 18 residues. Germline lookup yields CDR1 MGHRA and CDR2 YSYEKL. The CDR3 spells CASSQDWKGAPFNQPQHF. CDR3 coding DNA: TGCGCCAGCAGCCAAGATTGGAAAGGCGCCCCCTTCAATCAGCCCCAGCATTTT.

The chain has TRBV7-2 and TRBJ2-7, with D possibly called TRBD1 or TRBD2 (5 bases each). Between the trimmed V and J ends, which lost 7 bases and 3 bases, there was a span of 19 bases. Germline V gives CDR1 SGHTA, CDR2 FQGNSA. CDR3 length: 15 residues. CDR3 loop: CASNLGPGSLYEQYF. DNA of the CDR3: TGTGCCAGCAACTTGGGACCAGGTTCCCTCTACGAGCAGTACTTC. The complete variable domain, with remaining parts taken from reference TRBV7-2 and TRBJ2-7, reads GAGVSQSPSNKVTEKGKDVELRCDPISGHTALYWYRQSLGQGLEFLIYFQGNSAPDKSGLPSDRFSAERTGGSVSTLTIQRTQQEDSAVYLCASNLGPGSLYEQYFGPGTRLTVT.

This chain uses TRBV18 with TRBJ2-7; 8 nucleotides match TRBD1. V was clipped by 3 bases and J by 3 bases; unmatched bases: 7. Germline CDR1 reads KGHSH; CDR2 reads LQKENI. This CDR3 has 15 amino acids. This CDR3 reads CASSPRTGTDYEQYF. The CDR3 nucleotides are TGTGCCAGCTCACCCCGGACAGGGACAGACTACGAGCAGTACTTC. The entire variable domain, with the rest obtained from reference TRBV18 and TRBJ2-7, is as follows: NAGVMQNPRHLVRRRGQEARLRCSPMKGHSHVYWYRQLPEEGLKFMVYLQKENIIDESGMPKERFSAEFPKEGPSILRIQQVVRGDSAAYFCASSPRTGTDYEQYFGPGTRLTVT.

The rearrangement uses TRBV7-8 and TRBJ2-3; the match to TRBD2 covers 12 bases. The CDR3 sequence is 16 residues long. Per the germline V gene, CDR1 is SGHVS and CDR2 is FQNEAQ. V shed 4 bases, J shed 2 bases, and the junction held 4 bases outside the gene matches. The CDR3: CASSSTSGGPTDTQYF. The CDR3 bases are TGTGCCAGCAGCTCGACTAGCGGGGGACCCACAGATACGCAGTATTTT.

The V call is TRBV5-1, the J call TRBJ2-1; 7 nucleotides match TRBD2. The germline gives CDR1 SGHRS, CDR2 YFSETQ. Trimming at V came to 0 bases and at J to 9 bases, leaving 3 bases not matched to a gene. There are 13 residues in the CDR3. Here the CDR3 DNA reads TGCGCCAGCAGCTTGGAATCTAGCGGTGAGCAGTTCTTC. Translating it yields CASSLESSGEQFF.

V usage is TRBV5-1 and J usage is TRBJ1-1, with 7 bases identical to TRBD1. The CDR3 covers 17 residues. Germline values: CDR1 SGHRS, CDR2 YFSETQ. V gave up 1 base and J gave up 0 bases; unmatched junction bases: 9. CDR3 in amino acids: CASSLTPGQALNTEAFF. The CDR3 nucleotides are TGCGCCAGCAGCTTGACGCCTGGACAGGCATTGAACACTGAAGCTTTCTTT.

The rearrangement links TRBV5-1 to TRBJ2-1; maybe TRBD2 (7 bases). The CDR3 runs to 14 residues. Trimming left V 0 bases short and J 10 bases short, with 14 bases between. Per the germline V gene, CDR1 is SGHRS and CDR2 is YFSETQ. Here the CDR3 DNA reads TGCGCCAGCAGCTTGGATTGGGGGGGCCCCGAGCAGTTCTTC. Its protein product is CASSLDWGGPEQFF.

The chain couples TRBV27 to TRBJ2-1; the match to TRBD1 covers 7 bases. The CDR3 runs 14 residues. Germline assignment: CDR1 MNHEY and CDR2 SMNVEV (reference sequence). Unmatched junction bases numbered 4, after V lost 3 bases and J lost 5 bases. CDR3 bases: TGTGCCAGCAGTTTCCGGGACAGTAACAATGAGCAGTTCTTC. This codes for CASSFRDSNNEQFF.

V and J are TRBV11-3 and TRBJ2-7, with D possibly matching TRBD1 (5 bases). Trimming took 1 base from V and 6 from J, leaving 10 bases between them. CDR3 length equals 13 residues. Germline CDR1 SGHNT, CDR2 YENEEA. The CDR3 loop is CASSLGGSSEQYF. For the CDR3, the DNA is TGTGCCAGCAGCTTAGGGGGCTCTTCCGAGCAGTACTTC.

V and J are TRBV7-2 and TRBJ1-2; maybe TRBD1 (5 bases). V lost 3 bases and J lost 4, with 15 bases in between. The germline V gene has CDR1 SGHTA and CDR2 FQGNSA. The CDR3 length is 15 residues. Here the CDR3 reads CASSLDGGIGYGYTF. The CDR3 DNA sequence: TGTGCCAGCAGCTTGGATGGGGGGATAGGCTATGGCTACACCTTC.

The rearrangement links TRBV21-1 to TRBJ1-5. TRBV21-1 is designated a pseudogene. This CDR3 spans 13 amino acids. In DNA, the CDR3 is TGTGCCAGCGTTTCAGGGGAGGGACAGCCCCAGCATTTT. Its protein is CASVSGEGQPQHF.

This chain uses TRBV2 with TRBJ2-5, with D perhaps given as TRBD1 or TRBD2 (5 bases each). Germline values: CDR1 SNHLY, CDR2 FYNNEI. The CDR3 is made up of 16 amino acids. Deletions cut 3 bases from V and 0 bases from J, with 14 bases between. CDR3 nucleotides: TGTGCCAGCAGTGATCCGGGACCCTGGTACCAAGAGACCCAGTACTTC. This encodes CASSDPGPWYQETQYF.

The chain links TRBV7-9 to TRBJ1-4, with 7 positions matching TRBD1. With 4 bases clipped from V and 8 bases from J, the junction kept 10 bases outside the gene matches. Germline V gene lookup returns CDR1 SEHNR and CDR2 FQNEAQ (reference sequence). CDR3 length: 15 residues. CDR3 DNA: TGTGCCAGCAGCTGGGCAGGGGGTAGTTGGGAAAAACTGTTTTTT. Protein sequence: CASSWAGGSWEKLFF.

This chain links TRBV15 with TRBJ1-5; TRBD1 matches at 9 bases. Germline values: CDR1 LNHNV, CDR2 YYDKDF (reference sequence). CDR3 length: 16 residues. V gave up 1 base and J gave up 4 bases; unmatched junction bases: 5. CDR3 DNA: TGTGCCACCAGCAGAGGCCCGACAGGGGGGAATCAGCCCCAGCATTTT. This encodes CATSRGPTGGNQPQHF.

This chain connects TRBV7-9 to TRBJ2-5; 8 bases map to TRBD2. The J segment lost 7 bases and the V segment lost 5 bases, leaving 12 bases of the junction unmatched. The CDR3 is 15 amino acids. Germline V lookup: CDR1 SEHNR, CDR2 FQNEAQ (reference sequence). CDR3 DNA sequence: TGTGCCAGCAGCACCCCGTTAGGACTAGCCAGGACCCAGTACTTC. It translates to CASSTPLGLARTQYF.

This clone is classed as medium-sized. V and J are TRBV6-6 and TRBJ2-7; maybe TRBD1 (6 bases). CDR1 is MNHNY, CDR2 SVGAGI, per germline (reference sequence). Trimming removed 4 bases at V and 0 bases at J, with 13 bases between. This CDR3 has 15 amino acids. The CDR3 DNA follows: TGTGCCAGCAGTTTGACAGGCGCCAGCTCCTACGAGCAGTACTTC. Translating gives CASSLTGASSYEQYF.

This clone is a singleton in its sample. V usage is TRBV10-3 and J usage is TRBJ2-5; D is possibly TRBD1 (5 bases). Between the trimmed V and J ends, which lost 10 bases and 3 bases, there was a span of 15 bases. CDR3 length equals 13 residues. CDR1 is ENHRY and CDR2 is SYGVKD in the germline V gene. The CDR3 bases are TGTGCCACCACCAACAGGAGAGAAGAGACCCAGTACTTC. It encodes CATTNRREETQYF.

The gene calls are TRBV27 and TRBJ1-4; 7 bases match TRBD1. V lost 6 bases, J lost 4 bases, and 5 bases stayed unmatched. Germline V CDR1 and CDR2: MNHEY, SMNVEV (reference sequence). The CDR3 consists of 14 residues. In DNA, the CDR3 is TGTGCCAGCAGCAACAGGGGCGTTAATGAAAAACTGTTTTTT. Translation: CASSNRGVNEKLFF. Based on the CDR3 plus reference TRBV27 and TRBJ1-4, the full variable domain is EAQVTQNPRYLITVTGKKLTVTCSQNMNHEYMSWYRQDPGLGLRQIYYSMNVEVTDKGDVPEGYKVSRKEKRNFPLILESPSPNQTSLYFCASSNRGVNEKLFFGSGTQLSVL.

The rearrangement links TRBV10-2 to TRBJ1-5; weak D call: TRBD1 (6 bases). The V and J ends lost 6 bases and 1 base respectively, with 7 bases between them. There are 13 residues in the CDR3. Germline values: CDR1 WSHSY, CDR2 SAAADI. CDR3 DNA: TGCGCCAGCAGAGGACAGAGCAATCAGCCCCAGCATTTT. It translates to CASRGQSNQPQHF.

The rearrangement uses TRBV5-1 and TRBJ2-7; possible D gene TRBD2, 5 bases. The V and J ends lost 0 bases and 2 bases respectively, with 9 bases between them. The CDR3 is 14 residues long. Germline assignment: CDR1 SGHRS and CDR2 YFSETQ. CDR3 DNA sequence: TGCGCCAGCAGCTTGGGGAACGGGGCCTACGAGCAGTACTTC. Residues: CASSLGNGAYEQYF.

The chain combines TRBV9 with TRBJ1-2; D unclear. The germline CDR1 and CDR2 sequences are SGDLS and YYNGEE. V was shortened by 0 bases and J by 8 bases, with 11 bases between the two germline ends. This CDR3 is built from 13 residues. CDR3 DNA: TGTGCCAGCAGCGTAGAGGGCCCCGGGGGCTACACCTTC. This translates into CASSVEGPGGYTF. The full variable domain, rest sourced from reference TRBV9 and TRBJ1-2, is DSGVTQTPKHLITATGQRVTLRCSPRSGDLSVYWYQQSLDQGLQFLIQYYNGEERAKGNILERFSAQQFPDLHSELNLSSLELGDSALYFCASSVEGPGGYTFGSGTRLTVV.

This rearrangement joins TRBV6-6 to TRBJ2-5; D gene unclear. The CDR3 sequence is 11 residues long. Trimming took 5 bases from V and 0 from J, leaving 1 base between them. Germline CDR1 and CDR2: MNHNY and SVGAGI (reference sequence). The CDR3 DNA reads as TGTGCCAGCAGTGACCAAGAGACCCAGTACTTC. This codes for CASSDQETQYF.

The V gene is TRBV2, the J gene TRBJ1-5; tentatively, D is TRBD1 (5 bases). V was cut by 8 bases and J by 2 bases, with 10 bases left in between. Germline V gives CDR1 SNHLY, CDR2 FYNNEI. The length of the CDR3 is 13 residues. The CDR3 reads CASGGSGNQPQHF. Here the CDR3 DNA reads TGTGCCAGCGGGGGGTCGGGCAATCAGCCCCAGCATTTT. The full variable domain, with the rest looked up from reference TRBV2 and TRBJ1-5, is EPEVTQTPSHQVTQMGQEVILRCVPISNHLYFYWYRQILGQKVEFLVSFYNNEISEKSEIFDDQFSVERPDGSNFTLKIRSTKLEDSAMYFCASGGSGNQPQHFGDGTRLSIL.

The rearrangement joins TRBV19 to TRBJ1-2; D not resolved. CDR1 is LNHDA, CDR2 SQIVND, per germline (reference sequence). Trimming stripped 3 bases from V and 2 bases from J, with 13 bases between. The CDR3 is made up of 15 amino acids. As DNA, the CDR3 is TGTGCCAGTAGTATGGCAGGCAGTCCCAACTATGGCTACACCTTC. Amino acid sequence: CASSMAGSPNYGYTF.